The TCR beta chain described here comes from a study of beta chain features in type 1 diabetes (dated by TCRdb to between 2017 and 2018). Context from the whole study: Mean age, gender distribution, total cell number and subset yield did not differ between patients and healthy donors. Across all samples, fewer than 130 million sorted cells were examined, and cell number per subset correlated strongly with RNA yield. In the study, recently diagnosed type 1 diabetes patients and matched healthy donors were compared on the TCRB repertoires of their sorted circulating CD4+ T cell subsets. Regulatory and stem cell-like memory subsets were isolated from only 8 patients and 8 healthy donors, whereas naive and central memory subsets came from all 28 donors. Broader findings and caveats from the paper: HLA sub-analyses involved small numbers of individuals, so any influence of HLA type on TCRB rearrangement remained unresolved. Naive, central memory and regulatory TCRB repertoires appeared to be more similar among patients than among healthy donors. Sequencing cDNA rather than genomic DNA could over-represent highly expressing activated cells, although activation and CD3 levels did not differ between groups. PCR might favor shorter templates, but patient and control samples were amplified and corrected together, so any skew would affect both groups equally. Patients with type 1 diabetes made fewer insertions and deleted more nucleotides at VDJ recombination sites, implying thymic rearrangement abnormalities. Type 1 diabetes patients showed a moderate but significant shortening of TCRB CDR3 length in all four CD4+ subsets.

V drops 1 base and J drops 5 bases, leaving 8 bases in between. CDR1 is given as SGDLS and CDR2 as YYNGEE, both from the germline V gene. The CDR3 covers 13 residues, taking in both the cysteine and the phenylalanine. The only DNA kept is the CDR3, 39 bases in frame from the first base. The entire isolated RNA was reverse transcribed using the High Capacity cDNA Reverse Transcription Kit, and thus expressed TCRB transcripts were sequenced. Deep immunoSEQ sequencing was performed on naive, central memory and regulatory T cell samples, with an average of about 3.57 million total reads per sample. Sorted cells were lysed in RLT buffer and RNA was extracted with DNase-treated RNeasy Micro or Mini kits, depending on cell number. To prevent cross-contamination, each cell subset was processed individually, whereas patient and healthy donor samples were processed jointly. The immunoSEQ multiplex PCR was used to amplify TCRB sequences from cDNA, generating 87-bp fragments that spanned the CDR3 region. Sequencing of the amplicons was done on the Illumina HiSeq platform. The original pipeline was this. Synthetic template baselines were used to correct PCR bias computationally, reads within Hamming distance 2 were collapsed together, and singletons that could not be merged were discarded. Reads were aligned to IMGT to assign V, D and J genes, CDR3 length, and insertions or deletions at six rearrangement sites. Within each subset, clonotype counts were normalized to the number of sorted cells before true diversity and Gini coefficients were calculated with the tcR R package. Repertoire sharing was quantified using the overlap coefficient calculated on TCRB nucleotide sequences. This is the immuneACCESS table as TCRdb keeps it, with only in-frame sequences that have V and J called. A part of the clones is gone; compared with another copy, unresolved V genes explain less than half, and the rest is unexplained. V and J calls and clone size are given by that table; D and trimming were obtained from the DNA. The sample contains around 340,000 clones, 8% of them found a single time. The ten largest account for less than 0.5% of the sample.

With respect to this clone: It lacks a known antigen. No quality values exist for individual bases; no much larger clone is one base distant.

Each donor gave one peripheral blood draw, averaging around 0.11 L, which was collected into heparinised tubes. A BD FACSAria II was used to sort naive, central memory, regulatory and stem cell-like memory CD4+ T cells with a panel that included CD45RO, CCR7, CD25, CD127, CD95 and CD27. Every sorted population had a purity above 95%. PBMCs were separated immediately by Lymphoprep density gradient centrifugation and were stained directly, without being cultured. To minimize batch effects, samples were stained and sorted in pairs, one healthy donor with one patient per experiment. Specimen: central memory CD4+ T cells from blood. The clonotype comes from a woman under 30 in good health. The sequence is built from TRBV9 and TRBJ2-3, with no D gene named confidently. Read as DNA, the sequence is TGTGCCAGCAGCGTAAACCTGAAAGATACGCAGTATTTT. Translated, this is CASSVNLKDTQYF.